This TCR beta chain was captured by sequencing in a study of CXCR3-negative and CXCR3-positive naive CD8 T cells. Notes on the study in general: Memory cells differed in TRBV-TRBJ usage, but naive CXCR3-negative and CXCR3-positive cells had similar usage. Relative to CXCR3-negative naive cells, CXCR3-positive naive cells had more hydrophobic TRB CDR3s.

The CDR3 is made up of 16 amino acids. Details on this clonotype: Its antigen is not identified.

Through 5' RACE with UMI labels, the TRB cDNA libraries were prepared. TCRdb reprocessed the 5' RACE reads and stores each CDR3 protein as one record, lacking DNA. The sample has some 53,000 distinct CDR3 sequences; the top ten hold about 0.61%. The authors gated naive CD8+ T cells as CD45RO-CCR7+CD27+CD95-. The chain has TRBV12-3 or TRBV12-4 and TRBJ2-1; the D call from TCRdb, TRBD1, cannot be confirmed without DNA. The TCR was taken from a human donor in good health. Some clones in this sample may be carry-over from other donors' samples. Sample: naive CXCR3+ CD8+ T cells from blood. Sample subset: CD45RO-CCR7+CD27+CD95- naive CD8+ T cells expressing CXCR3 (TNR3+). The CDR3 sequence is CASSATGKGYVNEQFF.